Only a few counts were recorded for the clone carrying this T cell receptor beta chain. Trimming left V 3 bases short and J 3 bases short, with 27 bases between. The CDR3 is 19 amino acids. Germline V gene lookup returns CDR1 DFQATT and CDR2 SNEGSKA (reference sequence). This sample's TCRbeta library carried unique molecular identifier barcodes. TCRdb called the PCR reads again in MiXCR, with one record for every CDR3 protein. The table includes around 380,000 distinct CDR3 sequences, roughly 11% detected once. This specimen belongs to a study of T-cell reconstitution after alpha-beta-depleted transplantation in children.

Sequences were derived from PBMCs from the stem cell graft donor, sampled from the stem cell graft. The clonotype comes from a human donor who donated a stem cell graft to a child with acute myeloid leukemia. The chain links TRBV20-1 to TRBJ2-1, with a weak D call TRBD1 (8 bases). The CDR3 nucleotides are TGCAGTGCTAGTCTCCAGGGGGCAGGGACTACCTCCGACTACAATGAGCAGTTCTTC. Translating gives CSASLQGAGTTSDYNEQFF.